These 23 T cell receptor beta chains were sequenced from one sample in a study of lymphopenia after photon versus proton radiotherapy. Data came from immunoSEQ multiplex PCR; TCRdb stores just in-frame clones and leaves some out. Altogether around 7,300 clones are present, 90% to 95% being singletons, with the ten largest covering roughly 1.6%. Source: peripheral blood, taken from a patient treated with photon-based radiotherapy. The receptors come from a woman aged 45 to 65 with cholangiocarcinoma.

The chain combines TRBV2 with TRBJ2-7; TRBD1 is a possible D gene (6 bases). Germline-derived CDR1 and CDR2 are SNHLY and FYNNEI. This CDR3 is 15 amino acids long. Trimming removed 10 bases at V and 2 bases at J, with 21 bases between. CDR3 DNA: TGTGCCACCCCCCAGACGTGGACAGCTACCTACGAGCAGTACTTC. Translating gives CATPQTWTATYEQYF.

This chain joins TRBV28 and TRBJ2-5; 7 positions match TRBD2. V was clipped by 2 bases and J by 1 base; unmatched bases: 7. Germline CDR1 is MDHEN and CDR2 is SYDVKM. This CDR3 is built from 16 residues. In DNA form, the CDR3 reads TGTGCCAGCAGTTTAGGTGTCGGCGGGGGCCAAGAGACCCAGTACTTC. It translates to CASSLGVGGGQETQYF.

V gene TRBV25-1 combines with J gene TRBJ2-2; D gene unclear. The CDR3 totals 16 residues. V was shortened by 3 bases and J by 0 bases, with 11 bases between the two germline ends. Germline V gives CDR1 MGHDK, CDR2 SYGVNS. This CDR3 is CASSDTAKPNTGELFF. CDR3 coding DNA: TGTGCCAGCAGTGATACAGCTAAACCGAACACCGGGGAGCTGTTTTTT.

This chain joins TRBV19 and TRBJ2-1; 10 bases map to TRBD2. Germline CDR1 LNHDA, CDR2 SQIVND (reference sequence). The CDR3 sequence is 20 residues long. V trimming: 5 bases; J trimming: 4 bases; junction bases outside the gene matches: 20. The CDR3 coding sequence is TGTGCCAGTAGTCCCGTCGGACTAGCGGCCTCTTTCCGTCTTTACAATGAGCAGTTCTTC. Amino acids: CASSPVGLAASFRLYNEQFF.

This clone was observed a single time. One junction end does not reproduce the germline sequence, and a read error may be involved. CDR3 DNA: TGTGCCTGGAGTCATACAACGGGGACATCTGACTTC. Residues: CAWSHTTGTSDF. The chain links TRBV30 to TRBJ1-2; a possible D gene is TRBD1 (6 bases). Looked up from germline, CDR1 is GTSNPN and CDR2 is SVGIG (reference sequence). The CDR3 runs to 12 residues.

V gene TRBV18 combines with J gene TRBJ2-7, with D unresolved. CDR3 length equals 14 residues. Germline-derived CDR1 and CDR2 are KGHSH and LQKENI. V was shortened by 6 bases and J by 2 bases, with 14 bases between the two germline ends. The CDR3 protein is CASSPDGTTYEQYF. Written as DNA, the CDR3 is TGTGCCAGCTCCCCCGACGGAACGACCTACGAGCAGTACTTC.

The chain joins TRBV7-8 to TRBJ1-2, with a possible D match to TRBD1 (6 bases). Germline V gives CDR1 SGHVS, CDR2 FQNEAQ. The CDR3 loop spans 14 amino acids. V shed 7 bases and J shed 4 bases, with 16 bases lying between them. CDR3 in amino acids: CASTYLTGLYGYTF. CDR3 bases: TGTGCCAGCACCTACTTGACAGGCCTCTATGGCTACACCTTC.

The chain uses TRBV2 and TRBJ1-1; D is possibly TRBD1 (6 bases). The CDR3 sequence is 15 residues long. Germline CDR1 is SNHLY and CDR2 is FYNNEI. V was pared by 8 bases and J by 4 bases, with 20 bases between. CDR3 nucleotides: TGTGCCAGCGGCTACAGGGCCCTGGGTCCCACTGAAGCTTTCTTT. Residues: CASGYRALGPTEAFF.

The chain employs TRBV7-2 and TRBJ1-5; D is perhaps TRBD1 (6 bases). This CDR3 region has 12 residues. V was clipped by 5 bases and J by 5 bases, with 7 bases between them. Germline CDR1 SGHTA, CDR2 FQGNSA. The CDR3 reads CASSKGDQPQHF. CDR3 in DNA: TGTGCCAGCAGCAAGGGGGATCAGCCCCAGCATTTT.

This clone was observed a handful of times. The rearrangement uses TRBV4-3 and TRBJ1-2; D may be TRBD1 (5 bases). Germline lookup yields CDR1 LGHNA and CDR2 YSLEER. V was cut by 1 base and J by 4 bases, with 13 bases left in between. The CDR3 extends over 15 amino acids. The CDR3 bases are TGCGCCAGCAGCCAAGGTGGGGGGTGGCTCTATGGCTACACCTTC. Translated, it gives CASSQGGGWLYGYTF.

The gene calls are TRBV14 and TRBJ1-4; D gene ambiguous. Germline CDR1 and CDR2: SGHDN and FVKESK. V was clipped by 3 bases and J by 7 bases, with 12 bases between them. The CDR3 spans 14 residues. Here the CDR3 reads CASSHIRQSEKLFF. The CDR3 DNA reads TGTGCCAGCAGCCACATCCGGCAGAGTGAAAAACTGTTTTTT.

In DNA, the CDR3 is TGTGCCAGCACACCCGAGGGGGGCATTCAGTACTTC. It encodes CASTPEGGIQYF. The rearrangement links TRBV2 to TRBJ2-4; D is possibly TRBD1 or TRBD2 (6 bases each). Trimming pared 7 bases from V and 9 bases from J, leaving 13 bases between. The CDR3 has 12 residues. Per germline, CDR1 SNHLY and CDR2 FYNNEI.

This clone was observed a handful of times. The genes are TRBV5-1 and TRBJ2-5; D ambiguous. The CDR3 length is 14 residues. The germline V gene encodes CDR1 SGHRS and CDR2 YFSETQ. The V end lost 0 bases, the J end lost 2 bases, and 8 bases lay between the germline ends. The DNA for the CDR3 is TGCGCCAGCAGCTTGGGTAATACACAAGAGACCCAGTACTTC. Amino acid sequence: CASSLGNTQETQYF.

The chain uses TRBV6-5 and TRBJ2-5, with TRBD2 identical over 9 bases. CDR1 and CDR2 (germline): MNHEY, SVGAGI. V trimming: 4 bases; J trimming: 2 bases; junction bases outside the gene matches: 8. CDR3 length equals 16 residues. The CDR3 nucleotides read TGTGCCAGCAGTTTCACCGGGACTAGCCCTCAAGAGACCCAGTACTTC. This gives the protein CASSFTGTSPQETQYF.

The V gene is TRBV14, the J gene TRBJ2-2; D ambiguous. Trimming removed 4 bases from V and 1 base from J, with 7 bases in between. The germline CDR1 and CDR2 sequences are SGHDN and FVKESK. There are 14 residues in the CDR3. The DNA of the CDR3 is TGTGCCAGCAGCCCACTTAGGAACACCGGGGAGCTGTTTTTT. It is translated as CASSPLRNTGELFF.

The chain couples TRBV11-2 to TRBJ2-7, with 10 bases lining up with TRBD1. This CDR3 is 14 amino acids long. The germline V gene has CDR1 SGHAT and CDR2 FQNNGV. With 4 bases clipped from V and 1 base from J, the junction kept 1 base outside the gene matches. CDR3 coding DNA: TGTGCCAGCAGCTGGACAGGGGGATCCTACGAGCAGTACTTC. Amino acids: CASSWTGGSYEQYF.

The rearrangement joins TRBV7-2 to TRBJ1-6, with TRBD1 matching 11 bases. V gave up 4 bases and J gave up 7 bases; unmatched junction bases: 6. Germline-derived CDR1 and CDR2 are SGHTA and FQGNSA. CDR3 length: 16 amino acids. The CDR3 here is CASSSDRGRRNSPLHF. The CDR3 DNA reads TGTGCCAGCAGCTCGGACAGGGGGCGCAGAAATTCACCCCTCCACTTT.

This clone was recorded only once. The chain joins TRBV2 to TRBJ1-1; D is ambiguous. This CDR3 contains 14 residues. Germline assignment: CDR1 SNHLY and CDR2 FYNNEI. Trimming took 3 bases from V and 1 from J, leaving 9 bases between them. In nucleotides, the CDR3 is TGTGCCAGCAGTGAGTCCTCCAAGAACACTGAAGCTTTCTTT. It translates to CASSESSKNTEAFF.

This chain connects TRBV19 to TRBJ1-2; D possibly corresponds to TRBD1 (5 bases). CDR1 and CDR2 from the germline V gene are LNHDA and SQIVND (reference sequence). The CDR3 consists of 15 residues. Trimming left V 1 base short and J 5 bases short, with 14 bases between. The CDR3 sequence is CASSIVLRRQYGYTF. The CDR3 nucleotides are TGTGCCAGTAGTATAGTCCTCAGGAGACAGTATGGCTACACCTTC.

In DNA form, the CDR3 reads TGCGCCAGCAGCCCCTCTGGGCAGGGCGGAACCGGGGAGCTGTTTTTT. This sequence encodes CASSPSGQGGTGELFF. The V gene is TRBV4-1, the J gene TRBJ2-2; TRBD1 is a possible D gene (5 bases). This CDR3 is built from 16 residues. Germline CDR1 and CDR2: MGHRA and YSYEKL. V lost 4 bases and J 5 bases, leaving 17 bases between the germline ends.

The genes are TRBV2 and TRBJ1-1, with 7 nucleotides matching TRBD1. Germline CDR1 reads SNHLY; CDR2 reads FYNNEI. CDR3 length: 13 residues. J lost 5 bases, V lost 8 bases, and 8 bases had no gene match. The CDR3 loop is CASLGQSGTEAFF. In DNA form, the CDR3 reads TGTGCCAGCCTGGGACAGAGTGGGACTGAAGCTTTCTTT.

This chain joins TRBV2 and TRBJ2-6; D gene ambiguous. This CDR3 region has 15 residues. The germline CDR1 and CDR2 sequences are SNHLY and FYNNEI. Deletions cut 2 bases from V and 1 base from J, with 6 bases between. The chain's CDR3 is CASSELRSGANVLTF. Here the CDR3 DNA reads TGTGCCAGCAGTGAACTGCGGTCTGGGGCCAACGTCCTGACTTTC.

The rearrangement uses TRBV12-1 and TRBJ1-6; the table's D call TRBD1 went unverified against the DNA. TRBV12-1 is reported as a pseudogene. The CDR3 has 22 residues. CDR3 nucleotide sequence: TGTGCCAGCAGCTTCCCATCGCCAGCCGGGACAGGGACGAGCTCCTATAATTCACCCCTCCACTTT. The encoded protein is CASSFPSPAGTGTSSYNSPLHF.